This TCR beta chain was profiled in a study of technical replicates of blood from a handful of donors (dated by TCRdb to about 2017). Including the terminal cysteine and phenylalanine, the CDR3 comprises 11 residues. Only the CDR3 region is kept as DNA, spanning 33 bases read in frame from base 1. Between the V and J ends, shortened by 7 bases and 2 bases respectively, the junction contains 6 bases. Based on the germline V gene, the CDR1 and CDR2 sequences are SGHAT and FQNNGV. On this clone itself: Its antigen has not been determined. No quality values exist for individual bases; no much larger clone is one base distant.

The library was made by the immunoSEQ multiplex PCR assay. TCRdb took this table from immuneACCESS and kept in-frame rearrangements with V and J called. Such tables lack part of the clones; where checked against another copy, unresolved V genes explain under half of the gap, and the rest is unexplained. This sample holds 60,000 to 85,000 clones; about 91% were observed only once. 0.39% of the sample lies in the top ten. This clonotype was sampled from a human donor in good health. This chain is built from TRBV11-2 and TRBJ2-7; tentative D gene TRBD1, with 6 bases matching. Input material: T cells isolated from PBMCs. The CDR3 reads as follows: CASTGAYEQYF. The DNA sequence is given as TGTGCCAGCACAGGGGCCTACGAGCAGTACTTC.